These 20 T cell receptor beta chains were all obtained from the same sample, sequenced in a study of T cell responses to AZD1222 COVID-19 vaccine. Profiled with immunoSEQ multiplex PCR; TCRdb holds only in-frame clones, not every one. Among about 86,000 clones listed, roughly 89% were seen once. Sample: peripheral blood, taken 28 days after the second AZD1222 dose. All receptors derive from an adult who received the AZD1222 COVID-19 vaccine.

This rearrangement joins TRBV5-1 to TRBJ2-2; 10 bases are a match to TRBD1. V was pared by 0 bases and J by 6 bases, with 2 bases of the junction left unmatched. Germline loops: CDR1 SGHRS, CDR2 YFSETQ. CDR3 length: 15 amino acids. The CDR3 region is CASSLGQGAAGELFF. For the CDR3, the DNA is TGCGCCAGCAGCTTGGGACAGGGGGCGGCCGGGGAGCTGTTTTTT.

The genes are TRBV7-9 and TRBJ2-7, with 9 bases lining up with TRBD1. CDR1 and CDR2 (germline): SEHNR, FQNEAQ (reference sequence). CDR3 length: 19 amino acids. V lost 5 bases to trimming and J lost 3 bases; unmatched junction nucleotides: 20. In nucleotides, the CDR3 is TGTGCCAGCAGCCTCGGGGGGCGGACAGGGGACATTTCCTTCTACGAGCAGTACTTC. This gives the protein CASSLGGRTGDISFYEQYF.

The chain joins TRBV4-1 to TRBJ2-6; D uncertain. The V end lost 0 bases, the J end lost 4 bases, and 7 bases lay between the germline ends. Germline-derived CDR1 and CDR2 are MGHRA and YSYEKL. The CDR3 spans 15 residues. This CDR3 reads CASSQEGPGANVLTF. DNA of the CDR3: TGCGCCAGCAGCCAAGAAGGGCCCGGGGCCAACGTCCTGACTTTC.

This clone turned up a few times. The chain is built from TRBV5-1 and TRBJ2-1; 11 bases are shared with TRBD2. The germline V gene has CDR1 SGHRS and CDR2 YFSETQ. The length of the CDR3 is 17 residues. V lost 4 bases, J lost 1 base, and 7 bases stayed unmatched. This CDR3 is CASSIMLAGGSYNEQFF. The CDR3, as DNA: TGCGCCAGCAGCATTATGCTAGCGGGGGGTTCCTACAATGAGCAGTTCTTC.

J is TRBJ2-7 and V is TRBV6-5; 7 bases fit TRBD2. V dropped 3 bases and J dropped 6; count of bases not matched to a gene: 11. CDR3 length: 15 residues. CDR1 MNHEY and CDR2 SVGAGI come from the germline V gene. CDR3 protein: CASSYSGLRGSEQYF. The CDR3 coding sequence is TGTGCCAGCAGTTATTCGGGGTTGCGGGGGAGCGAGCAGTACTTC.

CDR3 DNA: TGCAGTGCTAGTCTGGCAGGGGTTCAGCCCCAGCATTTT. This gives the protein CSASLAGVQPQHF. J is TRBJ1-5 and V is TRBV20-1; D possibly corresponds to TRBD1 (6 bases). Looked up from germline, CDR1 is DFQATT and CDR2 is SNEGSKA (reference sequence). The V end was cut by 3 bases, the J end by 6 bases, with 12 bases between. The CDR3 spans 13 residues.

CDR3 DNA sequence: TGTGCCAGCAGCTCGCGACAGGGACGATTGAACACTGAAGCTTTCTTT. The encoded protein is CASSSRQGRLNTEAFF. V is TRBV7-2 and J is TRBJ1-1; 7 positions match TRBD1. CDR3 length equals 16 residues. After removal of 4 bases from V and 0 bases from J, the junction contained 8 bases not matched to a gene. The germline V gene has CDR1 SGHTA and CDR2 FQGNSA.

The gene calls are TRBV20-1 and TRBJ1-2, with D tentatively TRBD1 (6 bases). V gave up 3 bases and J gave up 8 bases, with 19 bases separating them. Germline V CDR1 and CDR2: DFQATT, SNEGSKA (reference sequence). This CDR3 has 14 residues. The CDR3 region has the DNA TGCAGTGCTAGTAGTCGGGGAACAGGGCGAGGCTACACCTTC. This sequence encodes CSASSRGTGRGYTF.

The chain has TRBV5-6 and TRBJ2-4; D is unresolved. The V gene's germline CDR1 is SGHDT and CDR2 YYEEEE. V dropped 2 bases and J dropped 8 bases, with 17 bases sitting between them. This CDR3 has 15 residues. The CDR3 nucleotides are TGTGCCAGCAGCTTACAAAAAGTAATAACAGACATTCAGTACTTC. Translated, it gives CASSLQKVITDIQYF.

The rearrangement links TRBV5-1 to TRBJ1-1; D is uncertain. This CDR3 has 14 residues. V was shortened by 1 base and J by 3 bases, with 10 bases between the two germline ends. Germline CDR1 reads SGHRS; CDR2 reads YFSETQ. DNA of the CDR3: TGCGCCAGCAGCTTGACCCTGCGGGACACTGAAGCTTTCTTT. Residues: CASSLTLRDTEAFF.

J is TRBJ1-1 and V is TRBV30; no reliable D call. The CDR3 runs to 11 residues. Trimming left V 0 bases short and J 6 bases short, with 5 bases between. Germline CDR1 and CDR2: GTSNPN and SVGIG (reference sequence). The CDR3 reads CAWSVSAEAFF. DNA of the CDR3: TGTGCCTGGAGTGTATCGGCTGAAGCTTTCTTT.

The chain has TRBV7-6 and TRBJ2-5, with D perhaps matching TRBD1 (5 bases). The CDR3 length is 15 residues. Germline CDR1 SGHVS, CDR2 FNYEAQ. V was shortened by 5 bases and J by 5 bases, with 18 bases between the two germline ends. CDR3 in DNA: TGTGCCAGCAGCCTTTCTTTGAGGACATTGGAGACCCAGTACTTC. Residues: CASSLSLRTLETQYF.

This clone has only one observation. The chain recombines TRBV18 with TRBJ1-1; unclear D gene. V lost 3 bases, J lost 7 bases, and 12 bases lay in between. Germline V gene lookup returns CDR1 KGHSH and CDR2 LQKENI. The CDR3 totals 13 residues. This chain's CDR3 is CASSPVGRDEAFF. Here the CDR3 DNA reads TGTGCCAGCTCACCTGTAGGACGGGATGAAGCTTTCTTT.

The V call is TRBV7-9, the J call TRBJ1-1; D is uncertain. The germline V gene has CDR1 SEHNR and CDR2 FQNEAQ (reference sequence). V was pared by 3 bases and J by 2 bases, with 10 bases between. The CDR3 runs 14 residues. Written as DNA, the CDR3 is TGTGCCAGCAGCTTCGACACAACTAACACTGAAGCTTTCTTT. Protein sequence: CASSFDTTNTEAFF.

The chain uses TRBV27 and TRBJ1-5, with TRBD1 as a possible D gene (6 bases). CDR1 is MNHEY and CDR2 is SMNVEV in the germline V gene (reference sequence). The V end lost 3 bases, the J end lost 4 bases, and 7 bases lay between the germline ends. CDR3 length equals 13 residues. CDR3 residues: CASSFTGNQPQHF. For the CDR3, the DNA is TGTGCCAGCAGTTTTACAGGGAATCAGCCCCAGCATTTT.

This chain links TRBV3-1 (or the pseudogene TRBV3-2) with TRBJ1-2, with no clear D. This CDR3 comprises 14 residues. The germline V gene has CDR1 LGHDT and CDR2 YNNKEL (reference sequence). The V and J ends lost 1 base and 7 bases respectively, with 13 bases between them. CDR3 in DNA: TGTGCCAGCAGCCAAGTGGTCACCCGGGCTGGCTACACCTTC. Translation: CASSQVVTRAGYTF.

This clone was observed once. The genes are TRBV19 and TRBJ1-5; D remains unclear. Germline V CDR1 and CDR2: LNHDA, SQIVND (reference sequence). V gave up 2 bases and J gave up 3 bases, with 8 bases separating them. CDR3 length: 14 amino acids. The CDR3 here is CASSIWGNNQPQHF. CDR3 sequence (DNA): TGTGCCAGTAGTATATGGGGAAACAATCAGCCCCAGCATTTT. The full variable domain, in which reference TRBV19 and TRBJ1-5 provide the parts outside the CDR3, is DGGITQSPKYLFRKEGQNVTLSCEQNLNHDAMYWYRQDPGQGLRLIYYSQIVNDFQKGDIAEGYSVSREKKESFPLTVTSAQKNPTAFYLCASSIWGNNQPQHFGDGTRLSIL.

The chain is built from TRBV9 and TRBJ1-5; D is uncertain. V was trimmed by 2 bases and J by 8 bases, leaving 17 bases between them. Germline V lookup: CDR1 SGDLS, CDR2 YYNGEE. This CDR3 region has 15 residues. The CDR3 DNA follows: TGTGCCAGCAGCGTTGGGCAGCCGACTGTTGAGCCCCAGCATTTT. Translated, it gives CASSVGQPTVEPQHF.

The rearrangement links TRBV7-2 to TRBJ2-7; 8 nucleotides match TRBD2. The V segment lost 3 bases and the J segment 4 bases; nucleotides outside the gene matches: 5. This CDR3 comprises 14 residues. In germline, CDR1 is SGHTA, CDR2 FQGNSA. The DNA for the CDR3 is TGTGCCAGCAGCTTGGGACTAGGAGGGTACGAGCAGTACTTC. Translating gives CASSLGLGGYEQYF.

The chain combines TRBV6-4 with TRBJ1-5, with D unresolved. Trimming removed 2 bases from V and 4 bases from J, with 6 bases in between. The CDR3 is 13 residues long. Germline V gene lookup returns CDR1 MRHNA and CDR2 SNTAGT. CDR3 residues: CASSDDGNQPQHF. In DNA, the CDR3 is TGTGCCAGCAGTGACGACGGAAATCAGCCCCAGCATTTT.